The next 23 T cell receptor beta chains were all read from a single sample in a study of blood T cell repertoires in COVID-19 (TCRdb year 2020). The library was prepared using the immunoSEQ multiplex PCR assay. The clones in this table, taken by TCRdb from immuneACCESS, are in-frame only. Not every clone is retained; where verified, under half of the shortfall comes from an unresolved V gene, and the cause of the rest is unknown. Counted in this sample were about 180,000 clones; 81% of them appeared once. The top ten clones comprise about 5.8% of the sample. The source material was PBMCs or T cells enriched from blood (not recorded which). The receptors come from a woman aged 40-49 years with acute COVID-19.

In DNA, the CDR3 is TGTGCCAGCAGCCAAGTAGCGGGGGACACTGAAGCTTTCTTT. Translating it yields CASSQVAGDTEAFF. V gene TRBV3-1 (or the pseudogene TRBV3-2) combines with J gene TRBJ1-1, with a tentative D call TRBD1 (5 bases). The length of the CDR3 is 14 residues. Germline V gene sequence: CDR1 LGHDT, CDR2 YNNKEL (reference sequence). V was clipped by 1 base and J by 3 bases, with 9 bases between them.

The V call is TRBV19, the J call TRBJ2-1; D is ambiguous. This CDR3 region has 13 residues. The V gene's germline CDR1 is LNHDA and CDR2 SQIVND (reference sequence). V was cut by 2 bases and J by 9 bases, with 11 bases left in between. CDR3 region: CASSINTRVEQFF. For the CDR3, the DNA is TGTGCCAGTAGTATAAATACCCGGGTTGAGCAGTTCTTC.

The chain employs TRBV10-3 and TRBJ1-5, with TRBD1 identical over 7 bases. The V and J ends lost 2 bases and 7 bases, in that order; junction bases with no gene match: 5. The CDR3 covers 14 residues. The germline gives CDR1 ENHRY, CDR2 SYGVKD. This CDR3 is CAISETGVSQPQHF. For the CDR3, the DNA is TGTGCCATCAGTGAGACAGGGGTCAGCCAGCCCCAGCATTTT.

The V and J genes are TRBV18 and TRBJ2-7, with D possibly being TRBD1 (6 bases). This CDR3 is 13 amino acids long. Trimming removed 3 bases from V and 6 bases from J, with 12 bases in between. The V gene's germline CDR1 is KGHSH and CDR2 LQKENI. The DNA for the CDR3 is TGTGCCAGCTCACCCCGCAGAGGGGGCGAGCAGTACTTC. It encodes CASSPRRGGEQYF.

This sequence joins TRBV28 and TRBJ2-5; D is perhaps TRBD2 (5 bases). V shed 4 bases and J shed 5 bases, with 17 bases lying between them. Germline V gene sequence: CDR1 MDHEN, CDR2 SYDVKM. CDR3 length: 15 residues. The CDR3: CASSSRTGKRETQYF. In DNA form, the CDR3 reads TGTGCCAGCAGTTCACGGACTGGAAAGAGGGAGACCCAGTACTTC.

By share, this clone counts as medium-sized. The chain links TRBV5-4 to TRBJ2-7; 9 bases agree with TRBD1. In germline, CDR1 is SGHNT, CDR2 YYREEE (reference sequence). The CDR3 extends over 15 amino acids. V shed 3 bases, J shed 0 bases, and the junction held 4 bases outside the gene matches. The CDR3 nucleotides are TGTGCCAGCAGCTCTCCGGGACAGGGCTCCTACGAGCAGTACTTC. Translating it yields CASSSPGQGSYEQYF.

The genes are TRBV5-1 and TRBJ2-7; possibly TRBD2 for D (6 bases). This CDR3 has 14 residues. CDR1 SGHRS and CDR2 YFSETQ come from the germline V gene. Trimming left V 1 base short and J 6 bases short, with 14 bases between. Written as DNA, the CDR3 is TGCGCCAGCAGCTTGAGGCGGGGAGATAGCGAGCAGTACTTC. Translating gives CASSLRRGDSEQYF.

The chain links TRBV25-1 to TRBJ2-3; D is perhaps TRBD2 (7 bases). With 5 bases removed from V and 2 bases from J, the gap between germline ends came to 17 bases. The CDR3 runs to 16 residues. The germline V gene encodes CDR1 MGHDK and CDR2 SYGVNS. The CDR3 coding sequence is TGTGCCAGCAGTTGCGGAGGGGGGGGTTACACAGATACGCAGTATTTT. This sequence encodes CASSCGGGGYTDTQYF.

The chain couples TRBV18 to TRBJ2-7; D possibly corresponds to TRBD2 (5 bases). Trimming pared 9 bases from V and 5 bases from J, leaving 14 bases between. CDR1 and CDR2 from the germline V gene are KGHSH and LQKENI. This CDR3 has 12 amino acids. The CDR3 coding sequence is TGTGCCAGTCAGAGCGGAGGCCACGAGCAGTACTTC. Amino acids: CASQSGGHEQYF.

V gene TRBV3-1 (or the pseudogene TRBV3-2) combines with J gene TRBJ2-1; D might be TRBD2 (6 bases). CDR3 length: 12 amino acids. CDR1 LGHDT and CDR2 YNNKEL come from the germline V gene (reference sequence). V was cut by 4 bases and J by 12 bases, with 13 bases left in between. The CDR3 coding sequence is TGTGCCAGCAGCCCGGCCGGGACTCCGCAGTTCTTC. Its translation is CASSPAGTPQFF.

V usage is TRBV5-4 and J usage is TRBJ2-7, with 9 bases that match TRBD2. Germline V gene data show CDR1 as SGHNT and CDR2 as YYREEE (reference sequence). The ends lost 4 bases at V and 2 bases at J; junction bases unmatched: 10. The CDR3 sequence is 16 residues long. The CDR3 here is CASSQGGSGSPYEQYF. CDR3 DNA: TGTGCCAGCAGCCAAGGGGGTAGCGGGAGCCCCTACGAGCAGTACTTC.

This clone was recorded only once. The chain couples TRBV5-5 to TRBJ2-7; 9 positions agree with TRBD1. The V and J ends lost 4 bases and 1 base, in that order; junction bases with no gene match: 12. The germline gives CDR1 SGHKS, CDR2 YYEKEE (reference sequence). This CDR3 is 17 amino acids long. The CDR3: CASSPSVDRGGSYEQYF. For the CDR3, the DNA is TGTGCCAGCAGCCCATCCGTTGACAGGGGGGGGTCCTACGAGCAGTACTTC.

The chain couples TRBV2 to TRBJ2-5, with D possibly TRBD2 on 5 matching bases. Looked up from germline, CDR1 is SNHLY and CDR2 is FYNNEI. V was shortened by 4 bases and J by 4 bases, with 19 bases between the two germline ends. There are 16 residues in the CDR3. CDR3 sequence: CASSVGSAPTRETQYF. CDR3 nucleotides: TGTGCCAGCAGTGTAGGTAGCGCCCCAACCCGAGAGACCCAGTACTTC.

The V and J genes are TRBV3-1 (or the pseudogene TRBV3-2) and TRBJ2-2; 13 nucleotides match TRBD2. V was clipped by 6 bases and J by 4 bases; unmatched bases: 8. CDR1 is LGHDT and CDR2 is YNNKEL in the germline V gene (reference sequence). The CDR3 loop spans 17 amino acids. The chain's CDR3 is CASSSTSGRARTGELFF. CDR3 nucleotide sequence: TGTGCCAGCAGTTCCACTAGCGGGAGGGCCCGCACCGGGGAGCTGTTTTTT.

The V gene is TRBV27, the J gene TRBJ2-7; 7 bases map to TRBD1. Germline V CDR1 and CDR2: MNHEY, SMNVEV (reference sequence). J gave up 4 bases and V 7 bases, and 10 bases lay outside the gene matches. CDR3 length equals 14 residues. This chain's CDR3 is CASNPTGRFYEQYV. The CDR3 nucleotides are TGTGCCAGCAACCCGACAGGGAGATTTTACGAGCAGTACGTC.

This chain joins TRBV13 and TRBJ1-3; D gene unclear. CDR3 size: 15 residues. Germline V CDR1 and CDR2: PRHDT, FYEKMQ (reference sequence). Trimming took off 5 bases at V and 0 bases at J, with 11 bases between the two ends. CDR3 coding DNA: TGTGCCAGCAGCCCCGGACTGGCCTCTGGAAACACCATATATTTT. Translating gives CASSPGLASGNTIYF.

The chain joins TRBV1 to TRBJ2-5; the table calls TRBD2, which could not be checked here. TRBV1 is an annotated pseudogene. The CDR3 loop spans 15 amino acids. The DNA for the CDR3 is TGCACCAGCAGCCAAGTGGAGCGGGGGGAAGAGACCCAGTACTTC. Encoded protein: CTSSQVERGEETQYF.

This clone appeared a few times. The CDR3 protein is CASSPGTSGRALGEQFF. The CDR3 DNA reads TGTGCCAGCAGTCCCGGGACTAGCGGGAGGGCGCTTGGTGAGCAGTTCTTC. The V gene is TRBV28, the J gene TRBJ2-1; TRBD2 matches 16 bases. The CDR3 runs to 17 residues. The germline V gene has CDR1 MDHEN and CDR2 SYDVKM. V shed 5 bases, J shed 9 bases, and the junction held 10 bases outside the gene matches.

The V call is TRBV19, the J call TRBJ2-7; 8 nucleotides line up with TRBD2. CDR1 LNHDA and CDR2 SQIVND come from the germline V gene (reference sequence). This CDR3 region has 13 residues. CDR3 sequence: CANIGTRTYEQYF. DNA for the CDR3: TGTGCGAACATCGGGACTAGAACTTACGAGCAGTACTTC.

This clone is a singleton in its sample. This chain links TRBV5-6 with TRBJ2-1; 11 nucleotides line up with TRBD2. Germline values: CDR1 SGHDT, CDR2 YYEEEE. The CDR3 is 19 residues long. With V trimmed by 4 bases and J by 0 bases, 12 bases remained unmatched. The CDR3 region is CASSPIAGGSLSSYNEQFF. The CDR3 DNA follows: TGTGCCAGCAGCCCGATAGCGGGAGGGTCTCTGAGCTCCTACAATGAGCAGTTCTTC.

This clone was detected many times. The CDR3 reads CASSVATGRDYGYTF. The CDR3 region has the DNA TGTGCCAGCAGCGTAGCTACGGGCAGGGACTATGGCTACACCTTC. This chain uses TRBV9 with TRBJ1-2; possibly TRBD1 for D (5 bases). This CDR3 is built from 15 residues. Germline-derived CDR1 and CDR2 are SGDLS and YYNGEE. Deletions cut 0 bases from V and 3 bases from J, with 12 bases between.

This chain uses TRBV19 with TRBJ2-3; a possible D gene is TRBD1 (6 bases). The CDR3 is made up of 13 amino acids. V was trimmed by 5 bases and J by 10 bases, leaving 16 bases between them. CDR1 is LNHDA, CDR2 SQIVND, per germline (reference sequence). This CDR3 reads CASSAMAEGAQYF. CDR3 DNA sequence: TGTGCCAGTAGTGCGATGGCCGAGGGGGCGCAGTATTTT.

The rearrangement links TRBV18 to TRBJ2-7; D is possibly TRBD1 (7 bases). CDR1 is KGHSH and CDR2 is LQKENI in the germline V gene. Trimming stripped 1 base from V and 7 bases from J, with 11 bases between. This CDR3 comprises 13 residues. Here the CDR3 DNA reads TGTGCCAGCTCACCACAGGGGGCGGGGGAGCAGTACGTC. Its translation: CASSPQGAGEQYV.